This T cell receptor beta chain comes out of a study of regulatory T cells in long-lasting Graves disease. Findings and limits, study-wide: There was favoring of TRBV28, TRBJ1-2 and TRBJ2-5 in persistent disease.

J gave up 1 base and V 3 bases, and 8 bases lay outside the gene matches. The CDR3 contains 19 residues. Germline assignment: CDR1 MNHEY and CDR2 SMNVEV (reference sequence). Both iRepertoire HTBI primers and Arm-PCR of CDR3 regions were used to build the TCR beta libraries. Via MiXCR, TCRdb re-called the multiplex PCR reads, giving one row per CDR3 protein. Of roughly 530,000 distinct CDR3 sequences listed, around 16% were seen once; the top ten hold just under 25%. The sample holds many counts of this clonotype. The antigen is not known. Described time point: newly diagnosed GD, antithyroid drugs for less than 3 months. After RNA was extracted from PBMCs, the TCR library was made from it. The sample was also linked to a second study, of T cells in Graves' hyperthyroidism and ophthalmopathy.

The input for sequencing was peripheral blood mononuclear cells (PBMCs), taken at new diagnosis, from a patient treated with antithyroid drugs. The source is a woman aged 35-65 years with Graves disease. The chain carries TRBV27 and TRBJ1-6, with 11 bases aligning to TRBD1. The DNA of the CDR3 is TGTGCCAGCAGTTTTTTGGACAGGGGGCGCGAATCCTATAATTCACCCCTCCACTTT. Protein sequence: CASSFLDRGRESYNSPLHF.